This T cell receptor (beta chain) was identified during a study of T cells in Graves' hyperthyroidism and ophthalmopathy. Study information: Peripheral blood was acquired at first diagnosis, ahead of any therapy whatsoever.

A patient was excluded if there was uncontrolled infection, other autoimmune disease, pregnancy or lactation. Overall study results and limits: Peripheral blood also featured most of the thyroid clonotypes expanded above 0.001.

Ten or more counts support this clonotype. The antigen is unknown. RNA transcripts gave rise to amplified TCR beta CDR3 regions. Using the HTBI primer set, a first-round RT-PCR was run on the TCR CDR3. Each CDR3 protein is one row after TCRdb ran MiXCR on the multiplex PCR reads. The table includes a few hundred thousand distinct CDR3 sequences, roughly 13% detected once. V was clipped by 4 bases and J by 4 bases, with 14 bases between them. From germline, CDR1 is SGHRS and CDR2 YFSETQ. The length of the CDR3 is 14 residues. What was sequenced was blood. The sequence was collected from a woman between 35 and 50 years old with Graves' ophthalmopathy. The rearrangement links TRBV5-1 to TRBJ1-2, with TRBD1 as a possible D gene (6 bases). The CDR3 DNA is TGCGCCAGCAGCGAACAGGGACTAGGCTATGGCTACACCTTC. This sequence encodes CASSEQGLGYGYTF.